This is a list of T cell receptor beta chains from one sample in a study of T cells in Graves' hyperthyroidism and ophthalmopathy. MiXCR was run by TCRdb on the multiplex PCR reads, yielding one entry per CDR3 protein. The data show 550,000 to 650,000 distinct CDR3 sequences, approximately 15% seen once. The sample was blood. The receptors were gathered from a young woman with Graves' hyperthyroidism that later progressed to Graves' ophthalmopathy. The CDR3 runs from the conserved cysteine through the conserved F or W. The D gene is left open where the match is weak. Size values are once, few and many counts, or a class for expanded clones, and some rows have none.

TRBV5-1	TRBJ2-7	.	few	CASSLSAVGNYEQYF	TGCGCCAGCAGCTTGTCAGCTGTCGGAAACTACGAGCAGTACTTC
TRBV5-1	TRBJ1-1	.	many	CASSLDEGPNTEAFF	TGCGCCAGCAGCTTGGATGAGGGCCCAAACACTGAAGCTTTCTTT
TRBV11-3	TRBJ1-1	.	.	CASSLELGTAFF	TGTGCCAGCAGCTTAGAGTTGGGGACCGCTTTCTTT
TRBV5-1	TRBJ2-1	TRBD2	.	CASSQTSGSSYNDQFF	TGCGCCAGCAGCCAGACTAGCGGGAGCTCCTACAATGATCAGTTCTTC
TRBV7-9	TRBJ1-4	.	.	CASSHRQVWAMGEKLFF	TGTGCCAGCAGCCACCGACAGGTCTGGGCGATGGGTGAAAAACTGTTTTTT
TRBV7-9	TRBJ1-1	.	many	CASSRGSGGAGTEAFF	TGTGCCAGCAGCCGCGGTTCGGGGGGCGCAGGCACTGAAGCTTTCTTT
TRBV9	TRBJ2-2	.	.	CASSVGGGGPGELFF	TGTGCCAGCAGCGTTGGGGGAGGCGGCCCCGGGGAGCTGTTTTTT
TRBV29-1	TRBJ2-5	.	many	CSVGPSSTDTETQYF	TGCAGCGTTGGGCCATCTTCAACAGACACGGAGACCCAGTACTTC
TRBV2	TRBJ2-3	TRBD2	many	CASRNVRGLAGEADTQYF	TGTGCCAGCAGAAACGTCCGGGGGCTAGCGGGAGAGGCAGATACGCAGTATTTT
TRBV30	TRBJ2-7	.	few	CVSRSEYEQYF	TGTGTCTCTCGCTCGGAGTACGAGCAGTACTTC
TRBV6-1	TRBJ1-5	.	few	CASSQQDSNQPQHF	TGTGCCAGCAGTCAGCAGGACAGTAATCAGCCCCAGCATTTT
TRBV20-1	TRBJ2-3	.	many	CSADVEADTQYF	TGCAGTGCGGATGTTGAAGCAGATACGCAGTATTTT
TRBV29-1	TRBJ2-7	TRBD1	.	CSVHSGTGGGYEQYF	TGCAGCGTGCATTCCGGGACAGGGGGTGGCTACGAGCAGTACTTC
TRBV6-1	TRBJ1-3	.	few	CASSFSDSSGNTIYF	TGTGCCAGCAGTTTTTCGGACAGCTCTGGAAACACCATATATTTT
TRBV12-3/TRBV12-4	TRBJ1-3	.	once	CASSYGALGNTIYF	TGTGCCAGCAGTTACGGGGCCCTTGGAAACACCATATATTTT
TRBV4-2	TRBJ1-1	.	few	CASSQEGGVFKAEAFF	TGTGCCAGCAGCCAAGAGGGTGGGGTCTTTAAGGCTGAAGCTTTCTTT
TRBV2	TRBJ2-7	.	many	CASRVTYEQYF	TGTGCCAGCAGAGTGACCTACGAGCAGTACTTC
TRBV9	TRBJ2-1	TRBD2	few	CASSVALAGEEQFF	TGTGCCAGCAGCGTAGCACTAGCGGGAGAAGAGCAGTTCTTC
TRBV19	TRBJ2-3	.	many	CASSTREWGRDTQYF	TGTGCCAGTAGTACCAGGGAGTGGGGACGAGATACGCAGTATTTT
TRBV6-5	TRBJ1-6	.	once	CASSYQNSPLHF	TGTGCCAGCAGTTATCAAAATTCACCCCTCCACTTT
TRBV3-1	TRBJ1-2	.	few	CASSQEGVGYTF	TGTGCCAGCAGCCAAGAAGGGGTAGGCTACACCTTC
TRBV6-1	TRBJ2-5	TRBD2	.	CASSASGRIAVLHQETQYF	TGTGCCAGCAGTGCTAGCGGGAGGATTGCTGTCCTCCATCAAGAGACCCAGTACTTC
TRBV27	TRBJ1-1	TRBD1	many	CASARDRRNTEAFF	TGTGCCAGCGCGCGGGACAGAAGGAACACTGAAGCTTTCTTT
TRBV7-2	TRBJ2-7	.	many	CASSLVPPQAFYEQYF	TGTGCCAGCAGCTTAGTCCCACCCCAGGCCTTTTACGAGCAGTACTTC
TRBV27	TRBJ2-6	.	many	CASRLPGRHRANVLTF	TGTGCCAGCAGGCTTCCGGGACGGCATAGGGCCAACGTCCTGACTTTC
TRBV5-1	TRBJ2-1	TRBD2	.	CASSLALYMAGAVYEQFF	TGCGCCAGCAGCTTGGCCCTATATATGGCGGGAGCTGTGTATGAGCAGTTCTTC